This T cell receptor beta chain was documented in a study of blood T cell repertoires in COVID-19. Study in general: Sites across the United States, Italy and Spain contributed samples from acute and convalescent COVID-19. From T cells, B-cell-depleted T cells, or PBMCs came the material, which was cDNA or gDNA.

Trimming removed 2 bases from V and 2 bases from J, with 3 bases in between. The germline V gene encodes CDR1 MDHEN and CDR2 SYDVKM. The CDR3 runs 12 residues. Original processing notes: Reference gene primer amplification yielded estimated nucleated cell counts. Sequenced by immunoSEQ multiplex PCR; TCRdb stores in-frame clones only, minus some. V and J calls and clone size are those listed in that table; D and trimming were worked out from the DNA. The sample includes 190,000 or so clones, 87% seen only once; the top ten take around a tenth. Individuals aged 18 to 89 years were recruited from fewer than 25 US areas.

The receptor was isolated from a man in his late teens or twenties with acute COVID-19. The chain is built from TRBV28 and TRBJ2-5, with D unresolved. The sample was PBMCs or T cells enriched from blood (not recorded which). CDR3 in DNA: TGTGCCAGCAGTTTAGTACAAGAGACCCAGTACTTC. It codes for CASSLVQETQYF. The variable domain in full, with the rest retrieved from reference TRBV28 and TRBJ2-5, is DVKVTQSSRYLVKRTGEKVFLECVQDMDHENMFWYRQDPGLGLRLIYFSYDVKMKEKGDIPEGYSVSREKKERFSLILESASTNQTSMYLCASSLVQETQYFGPGTRLLVL.